Shown below are 12 T cell receptor beta chains from a single sample sequenced in a study of shared clonotypes between healthy human individuals. Profiled with immunoSEQ multiplex PCR; TCRdb holds only in-frame clones, not every one. The sample has about 1.1 million clones; 77% are singletons. The sequenced sample was memory CD4+ T cells from PBMCs. The sample's subset: CD45RA-negative fraction. The receptors here all came from a man between 18 and 29 years old in good health. Some clones in this sample may be carry-over from other donors' samples.

J is TRBJ2-3 and V is TRBV2; TRBD2 matches at 9 bases. The CDR3 covers 15 residues. Germline trimming cut 7 bases from V and 5 bases from J; bases unmatched to any gene: 10. Germline assignment: CDR1 SNHLY and CDR2 FYNNEI. The CDR3 DNA follows: TGTGCCAGCAATTCCCAGCTAGCGGGATTAGATACGCAGTATTTT. It translates to CASNSQLAGLDTQYF.

Remarks on this clone: One end of the junction varies from germline; a read error may be responsible. The chain recombines TRBV5-1 with TRBJ1-2; no clear D. CDR3 length: 16 amino acids. Germline CDR1 reads SGHRS; CDR2 reads YFSETQ. DNA of the CDR3: TGCGCCAGCAGTTTGGGGAGTGACGGCAGCATATATGGCTACACCTTC. This encodes CASSLGSDGSIYGYTF.

The rearrangement uses TRBV4-1 and TRBJ1-5; D might be TRBD1 (6 bases). V shed 0 bases and J shed 4 bases, with 16 bases lying between them. From germline, CDR1 is MGHRA and CDR2 YSYEKL. This CDR3 is built from 17 residues. The CDR3 loop is CASSQEGRGLGNQPQHF. As DNA, the CDR3 is TGCGCCAGCAGCCAAGAGGGCCGGGGGCTGGGTAATCAGCCCCAGCATTTT.

This chain links TRBV9 with TRBJ2-5, with D maybe TRBD2 (5 bases). The CDR3 consists of 16 residues. Between the trimmed V and J ends, which lost 0 bases and 5 bases, there was a span of 17 bases. The germline V gene has CDR1 SGDLS and CDR2 YYNGEE. CDR3 protein: CASSVGRSQLGETQYF. The CDR3 bases are TGTGCCAGCAGCGTAGGGAGGTCACAACTGGGGGAGACCCAGTACTTC.

The rearrangement uses TRBV5-6 and TRBJ2-1; possibly TRBD2 for D (5 bases). The length of the CDR3 is 16 residues. Trimming stripped 4 bases from V and 7 bases from J, with 21 bases between. Per germline, CDR1 SGHDT and CDR2 YYEEEE. CDR3 amino acids: CASSPGGGVITNEQFF. As DNA, the CDR3 is TGTGCCAGCAGCCCCGGAGGTGGGGTTATCACGAATGAGCAGTTCTTC.

Only a few counts were recorded for this clone. The V gene is TRBV7-9, the J gene TRBJ1-1, with D maybe TRBD1 (6 bases). The CDR3 sequence is 13 residues long. The V and J ends lost 5 bases and 4 bases respectively, with 11 bases between them. CDR1 SEHNR and CDR2 FQNEAQ come from the germline V gene (reference sequence). CDR3 protein: CASSAEGGTEAFF. The CDR3, as DNA: TGTGCCAGCAGCGCAGAAGGGGGCACTGAAGCTTTCTTT.

The chain joins TRBV5-1 to TRBJ2-1; 9 bases match TRBD1. Germline CDR1 reads SGHRS; CDR2 reads YFSETQ. Trimming removed 5 bases from V and 5 bases from J; junction bases left unmatched: 5. This CDR3 spans 14 amino acids. The DNA for the CDR3 is TGCGCCAGCAGTCTGGGGACAGGGAACAATGAGCAGTTCTTC. Protein: CASSLGTGNNEQFF.

This clone has more than one count but fewer than ten. V and J are TRBV5-1 and TRBJ2-1; 8 positions match TRBD1. The germline CDR1 and CDR2 sequences are SGHRS and YFSETQ. The junction had 14 bases not matched to a gene; V was cut back by 0 bases and J by 6 bases. The CDR3 covers 18 residues. The CDR3 sequence is CASSLGTGKDWKPNEQFF. In DNA, the CDR3 is TGCGCCAGCAGCTTGGGGACAGGGAAAGATTGGAAACCCAATGAGCAGTTCTTC.

The V and J genes are TRBV5-3 and TRBJ1-4; perhaps TRBD1 as D (6 bases). TRBV5-3 is given ORF status, its function remaining uncertain. The V and J ends lost 2 bases and 11 bases respectively, with 13 bases between them. The CDR3 totals 13 residues. CDR3 coding DNA: TGTGCCAGAAGCTTAACTTGGACAGAGAAACTGTTTTTT. This encodes CARSLTWTEKLFF.

The gene calls are TRBV29-1 and TRBJ2-7; 10 bases align to TRBD1. The CDR3 has 13 amino acids. The V gene's germline CDR1 is SQVTM and CDR2 ANQGSEA. V lost 6 bases to trimming and J lost 3 bases; unmatched junction nucleotides: 5. The CDR3 loop is CSVSRTGGYEQYF. The CDR3 DNA sequence: TGCAGCGTATCGCGGACAGGGGGCTACGAGCAGTACTTC.

The J gene is TRBJ2-7, the V gene TRBV4-1, with a tentative D call TRBD2 (5 bases). CDR1 is MGHRA and CDR2 is YSYEKL in the germline V gene. V lost 4 bases to trimming and J lost 3 bases, with 13 bases between them. The CDR3 runs 14 residues. DNA of the CDR3: TGCGCCAGCAGCCTTATGCTGGCGGGCTACGAGCAGTACTTC. Its protein is CASSLMLAGYEQYF.

V and J are TRBV5-4 and TRBJ2-1, with 11 bases lining up with TRBD2. The J segment lost 5 bases and the V segment lost 4 bases, leaving 5 bases of the junction unmatched. The CDR3 has 15 amino acids. Germline lookup yields CDR1 SGHNT and CDR2 YYREEE (reference sequence). CDR3 sequence reads: CASSLLAGVNNEQFF. The CDR3 bases are TGTGCCAGCAGCCTACTAGCGGGAGTTAACAATGAGCAGTTCTTC.